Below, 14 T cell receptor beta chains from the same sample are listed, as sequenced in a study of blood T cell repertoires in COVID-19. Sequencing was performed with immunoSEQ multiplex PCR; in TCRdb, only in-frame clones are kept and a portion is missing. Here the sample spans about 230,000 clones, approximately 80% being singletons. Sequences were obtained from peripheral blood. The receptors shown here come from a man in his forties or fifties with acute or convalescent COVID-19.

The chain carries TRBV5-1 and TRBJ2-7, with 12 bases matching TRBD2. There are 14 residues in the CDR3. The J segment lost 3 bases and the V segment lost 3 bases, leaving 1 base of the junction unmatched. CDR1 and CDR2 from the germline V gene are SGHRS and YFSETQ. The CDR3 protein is CASSSTSGSYEQYF. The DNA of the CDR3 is TGCGCCAGCAGCTCGACTAGCGGGAGCTACGAGCAGTACTTC.

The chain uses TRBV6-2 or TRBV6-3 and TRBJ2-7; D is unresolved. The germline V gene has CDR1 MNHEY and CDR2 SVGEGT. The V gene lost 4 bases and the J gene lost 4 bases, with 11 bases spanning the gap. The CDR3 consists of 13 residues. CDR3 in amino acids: CASSFGSQYEQYF. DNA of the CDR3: TGTGCCAGCAGTTTTGGTAGCCAGTACGAGCAGTACTTC.

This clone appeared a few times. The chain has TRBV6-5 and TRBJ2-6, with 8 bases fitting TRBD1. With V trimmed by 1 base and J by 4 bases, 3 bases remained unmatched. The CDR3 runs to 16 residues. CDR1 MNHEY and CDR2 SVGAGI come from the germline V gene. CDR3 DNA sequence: TGTGCCAGCAGTTACTGGACAGGGTCCGGGGCCAACGTCCTGACTTTC. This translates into CASSYWTGSGANVLTF.

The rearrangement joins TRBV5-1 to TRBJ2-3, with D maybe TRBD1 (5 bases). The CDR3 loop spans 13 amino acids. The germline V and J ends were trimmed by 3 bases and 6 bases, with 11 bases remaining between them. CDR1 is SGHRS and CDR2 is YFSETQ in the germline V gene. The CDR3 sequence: CASSSDSRDTQYF. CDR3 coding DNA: TGCGCCAGCAGCTCCGACAGTCGGGATACGCAGTATTTT. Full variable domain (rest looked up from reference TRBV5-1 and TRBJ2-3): KAGVTQTPRYLIKTRGQQVTLSCSPISGHRSVSWYQQTPGQGLQFLFEYFSETQRNKGNFPGRFSGRQFSNSRSEMNVSTLELGDSALYLCASSSDSRDTQYFGPGTRLTVL.

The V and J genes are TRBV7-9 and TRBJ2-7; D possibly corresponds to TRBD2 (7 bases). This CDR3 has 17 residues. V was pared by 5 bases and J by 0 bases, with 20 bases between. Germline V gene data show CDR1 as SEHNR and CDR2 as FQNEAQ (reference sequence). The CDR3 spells CASSPTAGALSSYEQYF. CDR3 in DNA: TGTGCCAGCAGCCCGACCGCGGGGGCACTGAGCTCCTACGAGCAGTACTTC. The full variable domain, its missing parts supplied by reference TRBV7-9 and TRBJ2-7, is DTGVSQNPRHKITKRGQNVTFRCDPISEHNRLYWYRQTLGQGPEFLTYFQNEAQLEKSRLLSDRFSAERPKGSFSTLEIQRTEQGDSAMYLCASSPTAGALSSYEQYFGPGTRLTVT.

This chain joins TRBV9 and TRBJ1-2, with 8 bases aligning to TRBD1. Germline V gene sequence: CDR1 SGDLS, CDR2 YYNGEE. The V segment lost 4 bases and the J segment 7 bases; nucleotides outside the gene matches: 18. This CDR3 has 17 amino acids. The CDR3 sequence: CASSSRPGGGPISGYTF. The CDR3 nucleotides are TGTGCCAGCAGCTCAAGGCCAGGGGGCGGCCCTATCTCTGGCTACACCTTC.

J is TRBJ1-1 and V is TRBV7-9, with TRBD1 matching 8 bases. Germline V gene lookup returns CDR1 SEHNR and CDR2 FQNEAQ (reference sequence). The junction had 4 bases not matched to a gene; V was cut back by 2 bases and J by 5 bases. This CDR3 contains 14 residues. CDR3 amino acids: CASSLFRGRTEAFF. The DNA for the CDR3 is TGTGCCAGCAGCTTATTCAGGGGGCGGACTGAAGCTTTCTTT.

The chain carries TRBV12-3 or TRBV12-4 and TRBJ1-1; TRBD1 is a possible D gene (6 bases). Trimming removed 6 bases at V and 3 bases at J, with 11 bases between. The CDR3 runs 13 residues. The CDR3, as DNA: TGTGCCAGCAGGGGACAAGAGTACACTGAAGCTTTCTTT. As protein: CASRGQEYTEAFF.

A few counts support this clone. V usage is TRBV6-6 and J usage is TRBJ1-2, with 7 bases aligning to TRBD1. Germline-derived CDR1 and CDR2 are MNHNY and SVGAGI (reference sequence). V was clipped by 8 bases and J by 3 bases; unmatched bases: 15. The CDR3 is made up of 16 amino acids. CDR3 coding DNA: TGTGCCAGCTTTTCCACCTTGGGACAGCTATACTATGGCTACACCTTC. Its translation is CASFSTLGQLYYGYTF.

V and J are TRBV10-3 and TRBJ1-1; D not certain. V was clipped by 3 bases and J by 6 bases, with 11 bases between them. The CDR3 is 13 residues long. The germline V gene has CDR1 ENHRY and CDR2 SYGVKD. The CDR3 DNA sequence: TGTGCCATCAGTGACTCCAAAACGGCTGAAGCTTTCTTT. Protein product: CAISDSKTAEAFF.

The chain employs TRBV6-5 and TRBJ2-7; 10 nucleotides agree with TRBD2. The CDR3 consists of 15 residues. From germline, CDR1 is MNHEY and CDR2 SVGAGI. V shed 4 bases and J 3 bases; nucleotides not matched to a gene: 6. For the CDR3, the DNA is TGTGCCAGCAGTTCCCAGATAGCGGGAGGCTACGAGCAGTACTTC. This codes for CASSSQIAGGYEQYF.

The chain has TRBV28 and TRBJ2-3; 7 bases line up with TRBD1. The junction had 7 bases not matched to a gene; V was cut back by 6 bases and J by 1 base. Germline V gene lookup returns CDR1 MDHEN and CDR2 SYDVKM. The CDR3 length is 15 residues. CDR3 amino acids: CASSIQGWGTDTQYF. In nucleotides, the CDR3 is TGTGCCAGCAGCATACAGGGGTGGGGCACAGATACGCAGTATTTT. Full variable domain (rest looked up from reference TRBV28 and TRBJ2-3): DVKVTQSSRYLVKRTGEKVFLECVQDMDHENMFWYRQDPGLGLRLIYFSYDVKMKEKGDIPEGYSVSREKKERFSLILESASTNQTSMYLCASSIQGWGTDTQYFGPGTRLTVL.

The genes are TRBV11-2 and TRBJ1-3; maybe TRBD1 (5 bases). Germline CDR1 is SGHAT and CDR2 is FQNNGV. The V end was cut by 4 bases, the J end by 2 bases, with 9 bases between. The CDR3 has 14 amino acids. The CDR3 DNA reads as TGTGCCAGCAGCTCAGGGTTTGCTGGAAACACCATATATTTT. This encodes CASSSGFAGNTIYF.

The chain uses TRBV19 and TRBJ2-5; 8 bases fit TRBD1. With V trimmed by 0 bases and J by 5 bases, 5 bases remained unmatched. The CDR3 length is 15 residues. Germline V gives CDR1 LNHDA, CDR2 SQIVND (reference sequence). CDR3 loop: CASSIDQGAFETQYF. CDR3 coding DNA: TGTGCCAGTAGTATAGACCAGGGGGCTTTTGAGACCCAGTACTTC.